The T cell receptor beta chain described here comes from a study of T cell responses to AZD1222 COVID-19 vaccine. Study-wide points: Mostly white British, mostly female donors; authors suggested clonal diversity may be underestimated.

V was trimmed by 3 bases and J by 0 bases, leaving 13 bases between them. Germline CDR1 reads SGDLS; CDR2 reads YYNGEE. This CDR3 contains 15 residues. This table comes from immunoSEQ multiplex PCR, and its TCRdb copy is limited to in-frame clones, with some not included. The table has 150,000 or so clones, approximately 92% seen once. With respect to this clone: Its matching antigen is unknown.

The chain employs TRBV9 and TRBJ2-7; D is possibly TRBD2 (5 bases). Sequences were derived from peripheral blood, sampled on day 0 of AZD1222 vaccination. The clonotype comes from an adult in good health. CDR3 nucleotide sequence: TGTGCCAGCAGCGCAAATGTGGGGAGCTCCTACGAGCAGTACTTC. This translates into CASSANVGSSYEQYF. Variable domain in full (rest from reference TRBV9 and TRBJ2-7): DSGVTQTPKHLITATGQRVTLRCSPRSGDLSVYWYQQSLDQGLQFLIQYYNGEERAKGNILERFSAQQFPDLHSELNLSSLELGDSALYFCASSANVGSSYEQYFGPGTRLTVT.